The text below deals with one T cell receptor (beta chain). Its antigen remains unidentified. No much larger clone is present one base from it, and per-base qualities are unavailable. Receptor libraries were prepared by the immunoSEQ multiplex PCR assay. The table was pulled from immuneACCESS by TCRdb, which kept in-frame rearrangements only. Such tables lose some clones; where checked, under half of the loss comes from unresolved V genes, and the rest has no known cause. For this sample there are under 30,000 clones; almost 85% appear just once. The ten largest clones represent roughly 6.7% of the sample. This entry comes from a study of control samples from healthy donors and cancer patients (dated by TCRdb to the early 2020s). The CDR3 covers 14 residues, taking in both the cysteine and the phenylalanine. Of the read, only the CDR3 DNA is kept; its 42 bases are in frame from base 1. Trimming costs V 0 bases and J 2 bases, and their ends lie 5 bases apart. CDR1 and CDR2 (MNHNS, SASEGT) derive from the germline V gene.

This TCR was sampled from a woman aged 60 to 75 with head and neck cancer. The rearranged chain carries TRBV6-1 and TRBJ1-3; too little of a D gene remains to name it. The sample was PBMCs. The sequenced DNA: TGTGCCAGCAGTGAAGCAGTGCCTGGAAACACCATATATTTT. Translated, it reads CASSEAVPGNTIYF.